Following are 16 T cell receptor beta chains from one sample sequenced in a study of molecular identifiers for immune sequencing clone quantification. MiXCR was run by TCRdb on the PCR reads, yielding one entry per CDR3 protein. The sample lists about 640,000 distinct CDR3 sequences, about 20% seen once, with roughly 0.83% in the top ten. The source material was naive CD8+ T cells from blood, with Jurkat cell RNA spiked in. Specified subset: FACS-sorted CD8+CD4-CCR7+CD45RA+ naive T cells. The receptors were gathered from a human donor in good health. Some libraries in this study had Jurkat cell RNA spiked in.

This clonotype was found a few times. The J gene is TRBJ2-7, the V gene TRBV20-1; the match to TRBD2 covers 12 bases. This CDR3 is 15 amino acids long. V lost 3 bases to trimming and J lost 3 bases; unmatched junction nucleotides: 6. The germline CDR1 and CDR2 sequences are DFQATT and SNEGSKA (reference sequence). The CDR3 here is CSARETSGSFYEQYF. Written as DNA, the CDR3 is TGCAGTGCTAGGGAGACTAGCGGGAGTTTCTACGAGCAGTACTTC.

This clonotype was picked up many times. The chain couples TRBV5-6 to TRBJ2-6; D remains unclear. V lost 4 bases and J lost 0, with 8 bases in between. The CDR3 is made up of 15 amino acids. From germline, CDR1 is SGHDT and CDR2 YYEEEE. The CDR3 bases are TGTGCCAGCAGCCTTTGGGGCTCTGGGGCCAACGTCCTGACTTTC. Translation: CASSLWGSGANVLTF.

This clonotype has a count of ten or more. The V and J genes are TRBV5-1 and TRBJ2-7; D is perhaps TRBD1 (6 bases). Germline-derived CDR1 and CDR2 are SGHRS and YFSETQ. CDR3 length equals 14 residues. The V end was cut by 3 bases, the J end by 3 bases, with 13 bases between. For the CDR3, the DNA is TGCGCCAGCAGCTCTCCGGGACACCTCTACGAGCAGTACTTC. The encoded protein is CASSSPGHLYEQYF. The full variable domain, rest sourced from reference TRBV5-1 and TRBJ2-7, is KAGVTQTPRYLIKTRGQQVTLSCSPISGHRSVSWYQQTPGQGLQFLFEYFSETQRNKGNFPGRFSGRQFSNSRSEMNVSTLELGDSALYLCASSSPGHLYEQYFGPGTRLTVT.

V is TRBV6-5 and J is TRBJ1-1; tentative D call: TRBD1 (5 bases). Germline-derived CDR1 and CDR2 are MNHEY and SVGAGI. V lost 8 bases and J 2 bases, leaving 9 bases between the germline ends. There are 12 residues in the CDR3. The CDR3 loop reads CASRQYNTEAFF. The CDR3 DNA reads TGTGCCAGCCGACAGTATAACACTGAAGCTTTCTTT.

As for this clonotype: A much larger clone lies one base from this, so it may be a read error. The gene calls are TRBV7-6 and TRBJ2-2; 7 bases fit TRBD1. The germline gives CDR1 SGHVS, CDR2 FNYEAQ. With 2 bases clipped from V and 6 bases from J, the junction kept 9 bases outside the gene matches. The CDR3 loop spans 16 amino acids. The CDR3 coding sequence is TGTGCCAGCAGCTTAAGGGACAGTATCAACGCCGGGGAGCTGTTTTTT. This gives the protein CASSLRDSINAGELFF.

Comments on this clonotype: This may be a read error, as it is one base from a much larger clone. The V gene is TRBV27, the J gene TRBJ2-7; possible D gene TRBD2, 5 bases. Germline CDR1 MNHEY, CDR2 SMNVEV (reference sequence). Trimming took off 4 bases at V and 0 bases at J, with 13 bases between the two ends. The CDR3 runs to 15 residues. DNA for the CDR3: TGTGCCAGCAGTTACGGAGGTTTCAGCTCCTACGAGCAGTACTTC. Amino acid sequence: CASSYGGFSSYEQYF.

This clonotype was detected ten times or more. The chain employs TRBV27 and TRBJ1-5, with a possible D match to TRBD1 (6 bases). CDR1 and CDR2 from the germline V gene are MNHEY and SMNVEV (reference sequence). The V end was cut by 5 bases, the J end by 6 bases, with 11 bases between. The CDR3 extends over 13 amino acids. The CDR3 is CASSINRVQPQHF. The CDR3 bases are TGTGCCAGCAGTATAAACAGGGTTCAGCCCCAGCATTTT.

This clonotype was picked up many times. The chain couples TRBV9 to TRBJ1-4; D gene uncertain. Germline-derived CDR1 and CDR2 are SGDLS and YYNGEE. V gave up 4 bases and J gave up 4 bases, with 8 bases separating them. The CDR3 spans 13 residues. CDR3 DNA sequence: TGTGCCAGCAGCCCCTGGGATAATGAAAAACTGTTTTTT. This codes for CASSPWDNEKLFF.

This clonotype was counted a single time. V is TRBV7-9 and J is TRBJ1-5; D remains unclear. The CDR3 runs to 12 residues. The germline V gene encodes CDR1 SEHNR and CDR2 FQNEAQ (reference sequence). V lost 4 bases, J lost 9 bases, and 10 bases lay in between. CDR3 coding DNA: TGTGCCAGCAGCTCCACTGGTCGGCCCCAGCATTTT. Translating gives CASSSTGRPQHF.

This clonotype has only a few counts. The gene calls are TRBV12-5 and TRBJ2-1; D not resolved. Germline CDR1 LGHNT, CDR2 FRNRAP. Deletions cut 3 bases from V and 0 bases from J, with 6 bases between. The CDR3 totals 14 residues. The CDR3: CASGFFSSYNEQFF. The CDR3 DNA follows: TGTGCTAGTGGTTTCTTCAGCTCCTACAATGAGCAGTTCTTC.

In its sample, this clonotype was seen many times. No conserved phenylalanine or tryptophan ends this CDR3, so it is likely a read error. The DNA is left out, because the CDR3 cannot be placed on it with certainty; the CDR3 is given as TCRdb lists it. This rearrangement joins TRBV9 to TRBJ2-5; the D segment call TRBD1 is taken from the table without a DNA check. Per the germline V gene, CDR1 is SGDLS and CDR2 is YYNGEE. The CDR3 region is 12 residues in length, termini included. CDR3 region: CASSVAGTASCL.

Remarks on this clonotype: This clone may be a read error of a much larger clone one base away. The chain links TRBV4-3 to TRBJ1-6; maybe TRBD1 (6 bases). Germline loops: CDR1 LGHNA, CDR2 YSLEER. The length of the CDR3 is 17 residues. Here the CDR3 reads CASSQDPPRGLDSPPHF. The CDR3 coding sequence is TGCGCCAGCAGCCAAGATCCTCCGAGGGGGTTGGATTCACCCCCCCACTTT.

This clonotype has only a few counts. This chain uses TRBV27 with TRBJ1-3; D remains unclear. CDR1 is MNHEY, CDR2 SMNVEV, per germline (reference sequence). This CDR3 spans 14 amino acids. The V end was cut by 5 bases, the J end by 0 bases, with 8 bases between. Here the CDR3 DNA reads TGTGCCAGCAGTGACGGCCTCTCTGGAAACACCATATATTTT. Protein sequence: CASSDGLSGNTIYF.

This clonotype was seen more than once but under ten times. J is TRBJ2-1 and V is TRBV3-1; 9 positions agree with TRBD1. The CDR3 covers 19 residues. The V gene end was trimmed by 1 base and the J gene end by 2 bases; junction bases not matched to a gene: 12. Germline CDR1 and CDR2: LGHDT and YNNKEL (reference sequence). CDR3 region: CASSQVGQGSHRPYNEQFF. As DNA, the CDR3 is TGTGCCAGCAGCCAAGTTGGACAGGGGTCTCACCGGCCCTACAATGAGCAGTTCTTC.

The chain has TRBV12-3 or TRBV12-4 and TRBJ2-1; D not certain. V lost 6 bases, J lost 3 bases, and 15 bases lay in between. The CDR3 runs 15 residues. The CDR3 sequence: CASRPGRTGYNEQFF. CDR3 nucleotides: TGTGCCAGCAGACCCGGGCGAACCGGCTACAATGAGCAGTTCTTC.

This clonotype was counted ten times or more. The chain recombines TRBV2 with TRBJ2-3; TRBD2 is a possible D gene (6 bases). CDR3 length: 15 residues. Germline assignment: CDR1 SNHLY and CDR2 FYNNEI. Trimming removed 10 bases from V and 4 bases from J, with 21 bases in between. The CDR3: CAIQNRDWEPDTQYF. The CDR3 region has the DNA TGTGCCATACAAAACCGGGACTGGGAGCCAGATACGCAGTATTTT.